Sequencing of this TCR beta chain was carried out in a study of a mutant IDH1 vaccine in newly diagnosed glioma. TCRdb keeps only in-frame clones here, not all; method: immunoSEQ multiplex PCR. The sample holds over 80,000 clones, approximately 90% seen once. The CDR3 is made up of 13 amino acids. The V gene lost 7 bases and the J gene lost 6 bases, with 16 bases spanning the gap. Germline CDR1 and CDR2: SGHNT and YYREEE (reference sequence). Documented time point: baseline, week 1 (first vaccination visit). The treatment denotes: pre-vaccination baseline after standard-of-care therapy. The starting material was PBMCs, obtained from a glioma patient treated with radiotherapy, temozolomide or both. The receptor's source is a woman between 45 and 65 years old with glioma. The chain links TRBV5-4 to TRBJ1-2; D may be TRBD1 (6 bases). DNA for the CDR3: TGTGCCAGCCGGGGGGCTCTTGAGAATGGCTACACCTTC. Encoded protein: CASRGALENGYTF.